These 11 T cell receptor beta chains were all obtained from the same sample, sequenced in a study of molecular identifiers for immune sequencing clone quantification. Via MiXCR, TCRdb re-called the PCR reads, giving one row per CDR3 protein. This sample has about 35,000 distinct CDR3 sequences, with approximately 19% found just once. The sequenced material came from naive CD8+ T cells from blood, with Jurkat cell RNA spiked in. Sample subset: FACS-sorted CD8+CD4-CCR7+CD45RA+ naive T cells. These receptors all stem from a human donor in good health. Some libraries in this study had Jurkat cell RNA spiked in.

Note on this clonotype: The junction shows a germline mismatch at one end, possibly a read error. The chain is built from TRBV6-5 and TRBJ2-5; D gene ambiguous. The CDR3 totals 12 residues. CDR1 is MNHEY and CDR2 is SVGAGI in the germline V gene. The CDR3 bases are TGTGCCAGCAGTTCCACCGAAGAGACCCGGTACTTC. Translating gives CASSSTEETRYF.

This clonotype has a count of ten or more. The V and J genes are TRBV11-2 and TRBJ2-1; no clear D gene. CDR1 and CDR2 from the germline V gene are SGHAT and FQNNGV. The CDR3 is made up of 12 amino acids. The V end was cut by 2 bases, the J end by 5 bases, with 4 bases between. The CDR3 spells CASSLWNNEQFF. For the CDR3, the DNA is TGTGCCAGCAGCTTATGGAACAATGAGCAGTTCTTC.

This clonotype was seen repeatedly, ten times or more. The chain recombines TRBV7-6 with TRBJ2-2; unclear D gene. The CDR3 is 11 residues long. The V gene lost 5 bases and the J gene lost 8 bases, with 6 bases spanning the gap. The V gene's germline CDR1 is SGHVS and CDR2 FNYEAQ. The CDR3 nucleotides read TGTGCCAGCAGCCTCATTGGGGAGCTGTTTTTT. It is translated as CASSLIGELFF. The whole variable domain, filled in from reference TRBV7-6 and TRBJ2-2, reads GAGVSQSPRYKVTKRGQDVALRCDPISGHVSLYWYRQALGQGPEFLTYFNYEAQQDKSGLPNDRFSAERPEGSISTLTIQRTEQRDSAMYRCASSLIGELFFGEGSRLTVL.

This clonotype has at least ten counts. The chain is built from TRBV2 and TRBJ2-5, with D unresolved. Germline V CDR1 and CDR2: SNHLY, FYNNEI. V dropped 1 base and J dropped 0 bases, with 9 bases sitting between them. The CDR3 runs to 15 residues. The CDR3 nucleotides read TGTGCCAGCAGTGAAGGGTTGATTAACCAAGAGACCCAGTACTTC. Translated: CASSEGLINQETQYF.

This clonotype was counted ten times or more. The chain joins TRBV19 to TRBJ2-7; 9 nucleotides match TRBD1. With V trimmed by 5 bases and J by 9 bases, 14 bases remained unmatched. The CDR3 length is 15 residues. CDR1 LNHDA and CDR2 SQIVND come from the germline V gene (reference sequence). CDR3 nucleotides: TGTGCCAGTAGTCCAGGACTCGGGACAGGGAACGGGCAGTACTTC. Translating it yields CASSPGLGTGNGQYF.

This clonotype has a count of ten or more. The chain uses TRBV6-2 or TRBV6-3 and TRBJ1-1; no clear D gene. CDR1 and CDR2 (germline): MNHEY, SVGEGT. The CDR3 runs to 12 residues. Trimming removed 2 bases from V and 7 bases from J, with 8 bases in between. The CDR3, as DNA: TGTGCCAGCAGTTACGTGTTGAATGAAGCTTTCTTT. This sequence encodes CASSYVLNEAFF.

This clonotype occurred a few times. The chain joins TRBV19 to TRBJ2-7, with no clear D. The V end lost 3 bases, the J end lost 3 bases, and 12 bases lay between the germline ends. Germline lookup yields CDR1 LNHDA and CDR2 SQIVND (reference sequence). This CDR3 is built from 14 residues. The CDR3 DNA is TGTGCCAGTAGTATGGCGTATGGAGACTACGAGCAGTACTTC. This gives the protein CASSMAYGDYEQYF.

Many counts were recorded for this clonotype. The chain combines TRBV6-2 or TRBV6-3 with TRBJ2-3, with D perhaps TRBD1 or TRBD2 (5 bases each). From germline, CDR1 is MNHEY and CDR2 SVGEGT. There are 17 residues in the CDR3. V dropped 6 bases and J dropped 8 bases, with 27 bases sitting between them. The CDR3 is CASSPLVPGTKEGTQYF. The CDR3 DNA follows: TGTGCCAGCAGCCCACTCGTGCCAGGGACCAAAGAGGGTACGCAGTATTTT.

This clonotype was observed many times. This chain links TRBV5-1 with TRBJ2-2; 9 bases align to TRBD1. The ends lost 4 bases at V and 0 bases at J; junction bases unmatched: 10. This CDR3 spans 18 amino acids. Germline-derived CDR1 and CDR2 are SGHRS and YFSETQ. The CDR3 spells CASSPRMNRGPNTGELFF. CDR3 DNA sequence: TGCGCCAGCAGCCCAAGAATGAACAGGGGGCCGAACACCGGGGAGCTGTTTTTT.

A remark on this clonotype: Since a much larger clone is just one base distant, this may be a read error. The chain employs TRBV30 and TRBJ2-1; tentatively, D is TRBD2 (6 bases). Germline V gives CDR1 GTSNPN, CDR2 SVGIG (reference sequence). Deletions cut 0 bases from V and 4 bases from J, with 16 bases between. CDR3 length: 16 amino acids. CDR3 sequence reads: CAWSVLGGGTYNEQFF. The CDR3 DNA is TGTGCCTGGAGTGTACTGGGTGGCGGGACGTACAATGAGCAGTTCTTC.

This clonotype came up once. The junction and the germline gene differ at one end; a read error may be behind it. V usage is TRBV27 and J usage is TRBJ2-2; 10 bases align to TRBD2. Germline lookup yields CDR1 MNHEY and CDR2 SMNVEV (reference sequence). The CDR3 covers 17 residues. CDR3 region: CASSLSPSGSRTGEPFF. In DNA form, the CDR3 reads TGTGCCAGCAGTTTATCTCCTAGCGGGAGTCGAACCGGGGAGCCGTTTTTT.